A single sample is the source of the 2 T cell receptor beta chains below, sequenced in a study of cytomegalovirus exposure and HLA in healthy donors. The primer mix had 60 Vbeta and 13 Jbeta primers. Repertoires were generated with immunoSEQ multiplex PCR, while TCRdb's copy carries only in-frame clones and drops some. This sample yields tens of thousands of clones, of which 70% to 75% are seen a single time; 6.8% belongs to the top ten. Specimen: PBMCs. The receptors derive from a young man in good health and CMV-seropositive.

This chain connects TRBV19 to TRBJ1-5; the D is unclear. The V end lost 4 bases, the J end lost 7 bases, and 11 bases lay between the germline ends. CDR3 size: 13 residues. Germline assignment: CDR1 LNHDA and CDR2 SQIVND (reference sequence). The CDR3 loop reads CASSKTPRQPQHF. The CDR3 DNA is TGTGCCAGTAGTAAAACCCCCCGGCAGCCCCAGCATTTT.

Only a few counts were recorded for this clone. The chain combines TRBV7-2 with TRBJ1-3; a possible D gene is TRBD1 (5 bases). This CDR3 is 15 amino acids long. The V end lost 5 bases, the J end lost 2 bases, and 13 bases lay between the germline ends. Germline V gene data show CDR1 as SGHTA and CDR2 as FQGNSA. The CDR3 DNA follows: TGTGCCAGCAGCCAGAGGGCGGGGGCTGGAAACACCATATATTTT. It codes for CASSQRAGAGNTIYF.